This T cell receptor beta chain was recorded in a study of cytomegalovirus exposure and HLA in healthy donors. Per germline, CDR1 ENHRY and CDR2 SYGVKD. V gave up 6 bases and J gave up 3 bases; unmatched junction bases: 6. The CDR3 sequence is 14 residues long. General study points: Later analysis identified several of the most significant clusters that appeared linked to common viral pathogens. It was around 160 TCR beta chains that were listed as cytomegalovirus-associated. Many donors carried some public TCRs, although rarity characterized most TCR sequences. The authors later linked a missense DCLRE1C variant to TCR beta V- and J-gene trimming.

This clone has a single count. Its antigen is not known. PCR employed 60 Vbeta and 13 Jbeta primers. The data were produced by immunoSEQ multiplex PCR, yet TCRdb's version contains in-frame clones alone and is incomplete. The sample records roughly 120,000 clones, approximately 85% being singletons. Sequencing was done on a sample of PBMCs. V and J are TRBV10-3 and TRBJ2-3; 7 bases agree with TRBD2. The sequence derives from a male donor in good health and CMV-seropositive. The CDR3: CAIRREFDTDTQYF. CDR3 DNA: TGTGCCATCAGGCGGGAGTTTGATACAGATACGCAGTATTTT.